The 27 T cell receptor beta chains reported below all come from one sample, sequenced in a study of a mutant IDH1 vaccine in newly diagnosed glioma. Their antigens are not known. Assay used: immunoSEQ multiplex PCR; TCRdb lists only in-frame clones, some missing. Of some 40,000 clones in the sample, roughly 70% were seen once. Time point reported: week 47, end of study. Each dose delivered 300 ug of mutant IDH1 20-mer peptide subcutaneously with imiquimod. The sample was PBMCs, taken from a glioma patient whose treatment included an IDH1 peptide vaccine. These receptors were obtained from a man aged 40-55 years with glioma.

The chain has TRBV7-9 and TRBJ1-1; 7 positions match TRBD1. After removal of 3 bases from V and 3 bases from J, the junction contained 1 base not matched to a gene. The CDR3 totals 13 residues. Germline V gene data show CDR1 as SEHNR and CDR2 as FQNEAQ (reference sequence). The CDR3 nucleotides read TGTGCCAGCAGCTTCCAGGGGGACACTGAAGCTTTCTTT. This codes for CASSFQGDTEAFF.

The V gene is TRBV6-5, the J gene TRBJ2-3, with 7 nucleotides matching TRBD2. With 6 bases clipped from V and 2 bases from J, the junction kept 2 bases outside the gene matches. CDR1 and CDR2 from the germline V gene are MNHEY and SVGAGI. This CDR3 comprises 13 residues. The CDR3 loop is CASRGLVTDTQYF. In DNA, the CDR3 is TGTGCCAGCAGAGGACTAGTCACAGATACGCAGTATTTT.

The gene calls are TRBV2 and TRBJ2-7; TRBD2 agrees at 11 bases. The CDR3 length is 16 residues. Per germline, CDR1 SNHLY and CDR2 FYNNEI. The V gene end was trimmed by 9 bases and the J gene end by 7 bases; junction bases not matched to a gene: 17. CDR3 sequence: CARTDEGDSGRGEQYF. DNA of the CDR3: TGTGCCAGAACGGATGAGGGAGATAGCGGGAGGGGAGAGCAGTACTTC. Complete variable domain (other parts from reference TRBV2 and TRBJ2-7): EPEVTQTPSHQVTQMGQEVILRCVPISNHLYFYWYRQILGQKVEFLVSFYNNEISEKSEIFDDQFSVERPDGSNFTLKIRSTKLEDSAMYFCARTDEGDSGRGEQYFGPGTRLTVT.

This chain uses TRBV29-1 with TRBJ1-2, with 8 bases aligning to TRBD1. The V gene's germline CDR1 is SQVTM and CDR2 ANQGSEA. J gave up 6 bases and V 3 bases, and 6 bases lay outside the gene matches. The CDR3 has 13 residues. CDR3 nucleotide sequence: TGCAGCGTTGACAGGACAGGGAAGAATGGCTACACCTTC. It translates to CSVDRTGKNGYTF.

The V call is TRBV19, the J call TRBJ1-1; the match to TRBD1 covers 7 bases. Germline trimming cut 3 bases from V and 5 bases from J; bases unmatched to any gene: 9. The CDR3 runs 15 residues. Germline V gene sequence: CDR1 LNHDA, CDR2 SQIVND (reference sequence). CDR3 sequence: CASSIGRGPGTEAFF. The CDR3 DNA follows: TGTGCCAGTAGTATCGGAAGGGGGCCGGGGACTGAAGCTTTCTTT.

The rearrangement joins TRBV2 to TRBJ2-7, with D perhaps TRBD2 (6 bases). In germline, CDR1 is SNHLY, CDR2 FYNNEI. The CDR3 spans 14 residues. The V gene lost 7 bases and the J gene lost 0 bases, with 13 bases spanning the gap. CDR3 protein: CASIRGESSYEQYV. The CDR3 DNA follows: TGTGCCAGCATTCGCGGGGAAAGCTCCTACGAGCAGTACGTC.

V is TRBV7-9 and J is TRBJ2-1; 9 bases are a match to TRBD1. This CDR3 contains 15 residues. Trimming cost V 5 bases and J 5 bases; bases outside gene matches: 7. The germline CDR1 and CDR2 sequences are SEHNR and FQNEAQ (reference sequence). The CDR3 sequence: CASSNSGQGNNEQFF. CDR3 DNA: TGTGCCAGCAGCAATTCCGGACAGGGGAACAATGAGCAGTTCTTC.

The chain couples TRBV5-1 to TRBJ2-5, with 9 bases matching TRBD2. This CDR3 has 14 residues. Germline CDR1 reads SGHRS; CDR2 reads YFSETQ. The V segment lost 8 bases and the J segment 2 bases; nucleotides outside the gene matches: 7. The CDR3 sequence is CASKGGRGQETQYF. CDR3 DNA: TGCGCCAGTAAGGGCGGGAGGGGTCAAGAGACCCAGTACTTC.

This clone has only one observation. The rearrangement links TRBV18 to TRBJ2-2; D uncertain. V shed 1 base and J shed 1 base, with 1 base lying between them. The CDR3 runs to 13 residues. Germline-derived CDR1 and CDR2 are KGHSH and LQKENI. In DNA form, the CDR3 reads TGTGCCAGCTCACCACAGAACACCGGGGAGCTGTTTTTT. It encodes CASSPQNTGELFF.

The V and J genes are TRBV2 and TRBJ1-5, with TRBD1 as a possible D gene (5 bases). With 7 bases removed from V and 6 bases from J, the gap between germline ends came to 10 bases. CDR1 and CDR2 (germline): SNHLY, FYNNEI. The CDR3 contains 12 residues. CDR3 DNA sequence: TGTGCCAGCACCCAGGGACCTCAGCCCCAGCATTTT. Its translation: CASTQGPQPQHF. Complete variable domain (other parts from reference TRBV2 and TRBJ1-5): EPEVTQTPSHQVTQMGQEVILRCVPISNHLYFYWYRQILGQKVEFLVSFYNNEISEKSEIFDDQFSVERPDGSNFTLKIRSTKLEDSAMYFCASTQGPQPQHFGDGTRLSIL.

The chain uses TRBV7-9 and TRBJ2-3; D is tentatively TRBD1 or TRBD2 (5 bases each). V was pared by 4 bases and J by 0 bases, with 11 bases between. The CDR3 extends over 15 amino acids. Germline CDR1 and CDR2: SEHNR and FQNEAQ (reference sequence). This CDR3 reads CASSSGRRSTDTQYF. In DNA, the CDR3 is TGTGCCAGCAGCTCGGGACGCCGAAGCACAGATACGCAGTATTTT.

The chain carries TRBV9 and TRBJ1-3; 8 nucleotides align to TRBD1. Trimming took 4 bases from V and 0 from J; bases not matched to a gene: 6. Germline loops: CDR1 SGDLS, CDR2 YYNGEE. The CDR3 is made up of 16 amino acids. The CDR3: CASSPRQGSSGNTIYF. The CDR3 region has the DNA TGTGCCAGCAGCCCGCGACAGGGGAGCTCTGGAAACACCATATATTTT.

In this sample, this clone turned up a few times. The CDR3 protein is CASSPDRGHEKLFF. The CDR3 DNA is TGTGCCAGCAGTCCTGACAGGGGGCATGAAAAACTGTTTTTT. The genes are TRBV16 and TRBJ1-4; 10 bases line up with TRBD1. V was clipped by 6 bases and J by 6 bases; unmatched bases: 4. The CDR3 has 14 amino acids. Germline CDR1 is KGHSY and CDR2 is FQNENV.

The DNA of the CDR3 is TGTGCCAGCAGTTACTCGGACAGGGTTGACACCGGGGAGCTGTTTTTT. This translates into CASSYSDRVDTGELFF. The chain joins TRBV6-5 to TRBJ2-2; 8 nucleotides agree with TRBD1. In germline, CDR1 is MNHEY, CDR2 SVGAGI. V was pared by 0 bases and J by 3 bases, with 3 bases of the junction left unmatched. The CDR3 has 16 residues.

The chain has TRBV5-5 and TRBJ2-5, with TRBD1 identical over 7 bases. The germline V gene encodes CDR1 SGHKS and CDR2 YYEKEE (reference sequence). Trimming removed 4 bases from V and 3 bases from J; junction bases left unmatched: 6. The CDR3 covers 14 residues. The CDR3 sequence: CASSPRQGKETQYF. The CDR3 coding sequence is TGTGCCAGCAGCCCGCGACAGGGAAAAGAGACCCAGTACTTC.

CDR3 loop: CASSIGPGRRIGELFF. The CDR3 bases are TGTGCCAGTAGTATAGGGCCAGGACGGCGTATCGGGGAGCTGTTTTTT. The J gene is TRBJ2-2, the V gene TRBV19; D is unresolved. Per the germline V gene, CDR1 is LNHDA and CDR2 is SQIVND (reference sequence). V dropped 1 base and J dropped 7 bases, with 16 bases sitting between them. The CDR3 is 16 residues long.

The J gene is TRBJ1-1, the V gene TRBV27; tentative D call: TRBD1 (6 bases). Per germline, CDR1 MNHEY and CDR2 SMNVEV (reference sequence). This CDR3 contains 13 residues. V lost 6 bases to trimming and J lost 4 bases, with 12 bases between them. CDR3 amino acids: CASRTGRGTEAFF. The DNA for the CDR3 is TGTGCCAGCAGGACAGGTCGTGGCACTGAAGCTTTCTTT.

J is TRBJ1-2 and V is TRBV6-1; D not certain. The CDR3 is made up of 14 amino acids. V was trimmed by 2 bases and J by 3 bases, leaving 10 bases between them. CDR1 is MNHNS, CDR2 SASEGT, per germline. Here the CDR3 DNA reads TGTGCCAGCAGTGAATTCCGCCAGGACTATGGCTACACCTTC. Translated: CASSEFRQDYGYTF.

The chain has TRBV14 and TRBJ1-2; D is unclear. Between the trimmed V and J ends, which lost 2 bases and 2 bases, there was a span of 9 bases. Germline V lookup: CDR1 SGHDN, CDR2 FVKESK. The CDR3 consists of 14 residues. CDR3: CASSQHSANYGYTF. In nucleotides, the CDR3 is TGTGCCAGCAGCCAACATTCGGCGAACTATGGCTACACCTTC.

V and J are TRBV4-3 and TRBJ1-2; 12 bases agree with TRBD1. Per the germline V gene, CDR1 is LGHNA and CDR2 is YSLEER. The J segment lost 7 bases and the V segment lost 2 bases, leaving 11 bases of the junction unmatched. This CDR3 is built from 17 residues. In nucleotides, the CDR3 is TGCGCCAGCAGCCAATACCCCGGGACAGGGGGCGGGGGTGGCTACACCTTC. Its translation is CASSQYPGTGGGGGYTF.

CDR3 loop: CAWTLWGEEETQYF. DNA of the CDR3: TGTGCCTGGACCCTGTGGGGGGAGGAGGAGACCCAGTACTTC. The chain carries TRBV30 and TRBJ2-5; D may be TRBD2 (6 bases). The CDR3 consists of 14 residues. Germline CDR1 reads GTSNPN; CDR2 reads SVGIG (reference sequence). V dropped 4 bases and J dropped 5 bases, with 17 bases sitting between them.

The table lists this clone with a few counts. The chain combines TRBV29-1 with TRBJ1-5, with 8 bases matching TRBD1. The CDR3 is 16 residues long. Germline V gives CDR1 SQVTM, CDR2 ANQGSEA. V was pared by 6 bases and J by 7 bases, with 17 bases of the junction left unmatched. The chain's CDR3 is CSVIIPKTGVEQPQHF. The CDR3 DNA is TGCAGCGTCATCATACCAAAGACAGGGGTGGAGCAGCCCCAGCATTTT. Looking up the rest from reference TRBV29-1 and TRBJ1-5 gives the full variable domain: SAVISQKPSRDICQRGTSLTIQCQVDSQVTMMFWYRQQPGQSLTLIATANQGSEATYESGFVIDKFPISRPNLTFSTLTVSNMSPEDSSIYLCSVIIPKTGVEQPQHFGDGTRLSIL.

This chain uses TRBV5-4 with TRBJ1-2; D perhaps matches TRBD1 (5 bases). Between the trimmed V and J ends, which lost 4 bases and 2 bases, there was a span of 18 bases. This CDR3 has 16 residues. Germline CDR1 reads SGHNT; CDR2 reads YYREEE (reference sequence). The CDR3 DNA reads TGTGCCAGCAGCCACGGGACCTCGGTTAAGAACTATGGCTACACCTTC. It specifies CASSHGTSVKNYGYTF.

This rearrangement joins TRBV6-5 to TRBJ1-1; D gene unclear. V gave up 2 bases and J gave up 12 bases, with 13 bases separating them. Germline CDR1 MNHEY, CDR2 SVGAGI. This CDR3 contains 12 residues. As DNA, the CDR3 is TGTGCCAGCAGTTACGGACCGTCGGAAACTTTCTTT. As protein: CASSYGPSETFF.

This clone was counted between two and nine times. V is TRBV4-2 and J is TRBJ1-1, with TRBD1 as a possible D gene (5 bases). In germline, CDR1 is LGHNA, CDR2 YNFKEQ. CDR3 length: 18 amino acids. The ends were cut back, 1 base at V and 3 bases at J, with 21 bases in the middle. CDR3 sequence reads: CASSQAAPGPRGYTEAFF. In nucleotides, the CDR3 is TGTGCCAGCAGCCAAGCCGCTCCGGGACCGCGGGGGTACACTGAAGCTTTCTTT.

This clone occurred once. CDR3 residues: CASSYGQHTDTQYF. CDR3 DNA sequence: TGTGCCAGCAGTTACGGGCAACACACAGATACGCAGTATTTT. The J gene is TRBJ2-3, the V gene TRBV6-5; unclear D gene. The germline V and J ends were trimmed by 2 bases and 2 bases, with 8 bases remaining between them. This CDR3 region has 14 residues. Germline V CDR1 and CDR2: MNHEY, SVGAGI.

Written as DNA, the CDR3 is TGTGCCAGTAGTATAGCGGGACAGCAAGAGACCCAGTACTTC. Translating it yields CASSIAGQQETQYF. This rearrangement joins TRBV19 to TRBJ2-5; 7 bases are shared with TRBD1. CDR3 length: 14 amino acids. Germline lookup yields CDR1 LNHDA and CDR2 SQIVND (reference sequence). V trimming: 1 base; J trimming: 2 bases; junction bases outside the gene matches: 1.